This T cell receptor (beta chain) was captured in a study of circulating CD8 cells and anti-PD-1 response in melanoma. For the study at large: Response groups: complete/partial responders versus stable/progressive non-responders. Overall study results and limits: DNEG was most diverse; TIGIT repertoires were least diverse.

TCR libraries were prepared from roughly 15 ng of total RNA with the QIAseq Immune Repertoire TCR panel. TCRdb processed the reads anew with MiXCR; each CDR3 protein has one entry. The table has several hundred distinct CDR3 sequences, roughly 5% seen once. From live CD3+CD8+TCRalphabeta+ cells, four PD-1 and/or TIGIT subsets were sorted. By share, this clonotype ranks as large. What it binds is unknown. The origin of this receptor is a human donor with melanoma. The input for sequencing was CD8+ T cells from PBMCs, taken at baseline or after one month of anti-PD-1 therapy (not recorded which).

For the CDR3, the DNA is TGTGCCAGCAGTTACTCGAGAGGGGGCAATCAGCCCCAGCATTTT. Protein sequence: CASSYSRGGNQPQHF. The chain recombines TRBV6-5 with TRBJ1-5; D might be TRBD1 (5 bases). There are 15 residues in the CDR3. V gave up 0 bases and J gave up 2 bases, with 8 bases separating them. CDR1 is MNHEY, CDR2 SVGAGI, per germline.